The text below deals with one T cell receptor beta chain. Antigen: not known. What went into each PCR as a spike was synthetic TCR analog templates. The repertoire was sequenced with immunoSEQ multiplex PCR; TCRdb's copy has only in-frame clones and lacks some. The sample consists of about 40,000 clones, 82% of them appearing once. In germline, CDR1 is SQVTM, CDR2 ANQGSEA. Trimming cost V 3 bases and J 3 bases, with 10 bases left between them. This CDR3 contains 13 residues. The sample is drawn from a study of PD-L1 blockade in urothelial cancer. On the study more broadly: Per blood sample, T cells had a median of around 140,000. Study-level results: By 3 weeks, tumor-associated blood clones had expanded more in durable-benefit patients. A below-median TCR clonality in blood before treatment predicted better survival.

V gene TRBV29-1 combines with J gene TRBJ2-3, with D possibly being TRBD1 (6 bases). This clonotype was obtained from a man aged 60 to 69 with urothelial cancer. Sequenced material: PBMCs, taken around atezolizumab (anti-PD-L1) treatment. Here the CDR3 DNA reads TGCAGCGTTGACGACAGGTCGACAGATACGCAGTATTTT. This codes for CSVDDRSTDTQYF.